This T cell receptor beta chain was sequenced in a study of a mutant IDH1 vaccine in newly diagnosed glioma. Background on the study: Of the patients given treatment, around 60% were male and about 40% were female, and a mean age of roughly 40 years was recorded. Radiotherapy, temozolomide, or both had been given previously, and both were given to most. Study-wide findings and caveats: Apparently, pseudoprogression bore no relation to changes among the top peripheral T cell clonotypes.

Sequencing used immunoSEQ multiplex PCR; TCRdb keeps in-frame clones, though not all of them. The data contain tens of thousands of clones, roughly four fifths of them seen just once; the ten biggest clones take up more than 3%. As for this clone: The antigen is undetermined.

This sample's time point: week 47, end of study. Doses comprised 300 ug of mutant IDH1 20-mer peptide each, plus topical imiquimod. Each tumor in the donors was a new WHO grade 3 or 4 astrocytoma, IDH1-mutant and ATRX-lost. The CDR3 runs 16 residues. Germline-derived CDR1 and CDR2 are WNHNN and SYGVQD (reference sequence). V lost 4 bases to trimming and J lost 3 bases; unmatched junction nucleotides: 11. V and J are TRBV10-1 and TRBJ2-7; 8 positions agree with TRBD1. The receptor was derived from a man aged 25 to 45 with glioma. The material sequenced was PBMCs, taken from a glioma patient whose treatment included an IDH1 peptide vaccine. CDR3 DNA sequence: TGCGCCAGCAGTGCATCGACAGGGGCGAGGGACTACGAGCAGTACTTC. Translated: CASSASTGARDYEQYF.